This T cell receptor beta chain emerged from a study of cytomegalovirus exposure and HLA in healthy donors. Findings and limits, study-wide: Clusters of TCRs from the first cohort tended to co-occur in the 120 or so validation repertoires (as a later analysis found).

Method: immunoSEQ multiplex PCR; TCRdb's copy keeps in-frame clones and lacks some. Here the sample spans about 140,000 clones, around 85% being singletons. The donors belonged to the approximately 120-subject validation cohort, separate from the approximately 700-subject first cohort. Remarks on this clone: Its antigen is undetermined.

The origin of this receptor is a man between 18 and 35 years old in good health and CMV-seronegative. The sequenced sample consisted of PBMCs.

The CDR3 region has the DNA TGTGCCACCTCCCCCTCGGACAGGGCCGAGCAGTACTTC. It codes for CATSPSDRAEQYF. The V call is TRBV9, the J call TRBJ2-7, with TRBD1 matching 8 bases. The CDR3 totals 13 residues. Germline V CDR1 and CDR2: SGDLS, YYNGEE. J gave up 6 bases and V 9 bases, and 11 bases lay outside the gene matches.